The rows below give T cell receptor beta chains drawn from one sample of a study of T cell repertoires in cytomegalovirus infection. Which antigens these TCRs recognize remains unknown. TCRdb reprocessed the reads via MiXCR and lists one record per CDR3 protein. Among about 310,000 distinct CDR3 sequences listed, approximately 25% were seen once. Sample: cultured PBMCs, taken from culture after CMV antigen stimulation. These receptors all come from a human donor in good health (CMV status not recorded). Some clones in this sample may be carry-over from other donors' samples. The CDR3 runs from the conserved cysteine through the conserved F or W. Fields, in order: D gene, J gene, clone size, CDR3 length, V gene, CDR3 DNA, CDR3 protein. The D gene is left open where the match is weak. Some rows mark clone size as missing; the rest say once, few, many or name a class of expanded clone.

TRBD1 | TRBJ1-2 | - | 16 | TRBV28 | TGTGCCAGCAGTTTACGTGGACGGAGGGGGCGATCTGGCTACACCTTC | CASSLRGRRGRSGYTF
TRBD2 | TRBJ2-2 | - | 19 | TRBV7-6 | TGTGCCAGCAACACCCAGAGGCTAGCGGGTATAGCGAACACCGGGGAGCTGTTTTTT | CASNTQRLAGIANTGELFF
- | TRBJ1-4 | few | 14 | TRBV7-9 | TGTGCCAGCAGGGAAATTGCAACTAATGAAAAACTGTTTTTT | CASREIATNEKLFF
TRBD2 | TRBJ2-1 | many | 14 | TRBV5-1 | TGCGCCAGCAGCTTCGGACTAGGCGGCGATGAGCAGTTCTTC | CASSFGLGGDEQFF
- | TRBJ2-7 | - | 14 | TRBV25-1 | TGTGCCAGCAGCGAATCAGACAGGACCTACGAGCAGTACTTC | CASSESDRTYEQYF
TRBD1 | TRBJ1-4 | - | 17 | TRBV4-1 | TGTGCCAGCAGCCAAGCCAGGACAGGGGGCTTGGGGGGAAAACTGTTTTTT | CASSQARTGGLGGKLFF
- | TRBJ2-4 | few | 14 | TRBV28 | TGTGCCAGCAGTCCTCACCCCGGCCCACAAGGAAAGTACTTC | CASSPHPGPQGKYF
- | TRBJ2-6 | many | 16 | TRBV19 | TGTGCCAGTAGTGACTTAGGTCGTTCTGGGGCCAACGTCCTGACTTTC | CASSDLGRSGANVLTF
- | TRBJ2-1 | few | 15 | TRBV6-2/TRBV6-3 | TGTGCCAGCGGTACCGCAGGGGTGCCCAGCAATGAGCAGTTCTTC | CASGTAGVPSNEQFF
- | TRBJ2-2 | - | 13 | TRBV12-3/TRBV12-4 | TGTGCCAGCAGTTTTACGCGTCCCGGGGAGCTGTTTTTT | CASSFTRPGELFF
- | TRBJ2-3 | few | 16 | TRBV7-6 | TGTGCCAGCAGCTTAGCGAGCGGTTCTAGCACAGATACGCAGTATTTT | CASSLASGSSTDTQYF
- | TRBJ2-7 | - | 14 | TRBV18 | TGTGCCAGCTCACCACTTGGTGGGGTAAACGAGCAGTACTTC | CASSPLGGVNEQYF
- | TRBJ1-2 | many | 13 | TRBV28 | TGTGCCAGCAGCGACAGTACTAACTATGGCTACACCTTC | CASSDSTNYGYTF
TRBD1 | TRBJ2-5 | - | 15 | TRBV30 | TGTGCCTGGAGCCCTTCGGGACAGGGGCGAGAGACCCAGTACTTC | CAWSPSGQGRETQYF
TRBD1 | TRBJ1-5 | few | 19 | TRBV20-1 | TGCAGTGCTAGCCCCCTGGGACAGGGATTCCGGGTTACCAATCAGCCCCAGCATTTT | CSASPLGQGFRVTNQPQHF
TRBD2 | TRBJ2-5 | once | 16 | TRBV4-1 | TGCGCCAGCAGCCAAGATCCCGGTAGCGGGAGTGAGACCCAGTACTTC | CASSQDPGSGSETQYF
TRBD1 | TRBJ2-6 | - | 17 | TRBV6-6 | TGTGCCAGCCGTGGGACAGGAGCCTTCTCTGGGGCCAACGTCCTGACTTTC | CASRGTGAFSGANVLTF
- | TRBJ1-2 | - | 14 | TRBV12-3/TRBV12-4 | TGTGCCAGCAGTCTAGGTCGGCGGGGCTATGGCTACACCTTC | CASSLGRRGYGYTF
- | TRBJ2-5 | once | 14 | TRBV11-1 | TGTGCCAGCAGCCCCCAAGGGGGAGGGCAGACCCAGTACTTC | CASSPQGGGQTQYF
- | TRBJ1-2 | - | 15 | TRBV19 | TGTGCCAGTAGTATCGGGACCGGAGCTGGGGTGGGCTACACCTTC | CASSIGTGAGVGYTF
TRBD1 | TRBJ2-2 | - | 14 | TRBV12-3/TRBV12-4 | TGTGCCAGCAGAGGACAGGTTGGCCCCGGGGAGCTGTTTTTT | CASRGQVGPGELFF
TRBD1 | TRBJ1-1 | - | 14 | TRBV12-5 | TGTGCTAGTTCTGGGACAGGGGGTATCACTGAAGCTTTCTTT | CASSGTGGITEAFF
TRBD2 | TRBJ2-3 | few | 16 | TRBV6-5 | TGTGCCAGCAGGCCCGGGACTAGCGGGAGAGGAAATACGCAGTATTTT | CASRPGTSGRGNTQYF
TRBD2 | TRBJ2-5 | few | 17 | TRBV6-2/TRBV6-3 | TGTGCCAGCAGTTACTCCAGGTATAGCGGGAGGAAGGAGACCCAGTACTTC | CASSYSRYSGRKETQYF
- | TRBJ1-2 | - | 17 | TRBV4-3 | TGCGCCAGCAGCCAAGAAGAGGTTAGCCCGGGGAGGGGTGGCTACACCTTC | CASSQEEVSPGRGGYTF
TRBD1 | TRBJ1-5 | few | 16 | TRBV6-2/TRBV6-3 | TGTGCCAGCAGGAAAGGACAGGGGATTTTTCATCAGCCCCAGCATTTT | CASRKGQGIFHQPQHF
TRBD1 | TRBJ1-2 | - | 13 | TRBV29-1 | TGCAGCGTTGATGGACAGGGGGCGGGTGGCTACACCTTC | CSVDGQGAGGYTF
TRBD2 | TRBJ2-1 | many | 16 | TRBV7-8 | TGTGCCAGCAGCTTAGAGCGGGAGGGCCCCTACAATGAGCAGTTCTTC | CASSLEREGPYNEQFF
- | TRBJ2-2 | - | 16 | TRBV6-1 | TGTGCCAGCGATTGGCGGGGTACCTTTCCAACCGGGGAGCTGTTTTTT | CASDWRGTFPTGELFF
- | TRBJ2-3 | few | 16 | TRBV6-6 | TGTGCCAGCAGTTTACAGACTAGTTGGGGCGGGGATACGCAGTATTTT | CASSLQTSWGGDTQYF
- | TRBJ2-1 | - | 14 | TRBV7-9 | TGTGCCAGCAGCCAGGGTGTGGGGACCGATGAGCAGTTCTTC | CASSQGVGTDEQFF
- | TRBJ1-3 | - | 15 | TRBV12-5 | TGTGCTAGTGGTTCCGGGGGCTGGGCTGGAAACACCATATATTTT | CASGSGGWAGNTIYF
- | TRBJ1-2 | once | 9 | TRBV29-1 | TGCAGCGCGGACGGTGGCTACACCTTC | CSADGGYTF
TRBD1 | TRBJ1-2 | - | 15 | TRBV27 | TGTGCCAGCAGTTCAGTCGACAGGGTAAACTATGGCTACACCTTC | CASSSVDRVNYGYTF
- | TRBJ2-2 | - | 14 | TRBV12-3/TRBV12-4 | TGTGCCAGCACCCCCGCCGGGGGCACCGGGGAGCTGTTTTTT | CASTPAGGTGELFF
- | TRBJ2-3 | few | 12 | TRBV7-2 | TGTGCCAGCAGCCCTGTGACAGATACGCAGTATTTT | CASSPVTDTQYF
TRBD1 | TRBJ2-1 | - | 12 | TRBV6-2/TRBV6-3 | TGTGCCAGCAGTCCTAGGGGGCATGAGCAGTTCTTC | CASSPRGHEQFF
TRBD2 | TRBJ2-4 | few | 16 | TRBV9 | TGTGCCAGCAGCGCCCCGGGACTAGCGGGCAGCCCCATTCAGTACTTC | CASSAPGLAGSPIQYF
- | TRBJ2-3 | many | 13 | TRBV7-8 | TGTGCCAGCAGCCTACTAGCTAAGGATACGCAGTATTTT | CASSLLAKDTQYF
- | TRBJ1-1 | - | 11 | TRBV10-3 | TGTGCCATCAGGAGGGGCACTGAAGCTTTCTTT | CAIRRGTEAFF
- | TRBJ2-3 | - | 13 | TRBV19 | TGTGCCAGTAGTGTAATAAGCACAGATACGCAGTATTTT | CASSVISTDTQYF
TRBD2 | TRBJ2-1 | many | 14 | TRBV6-1 | TGTGCCAGCAGTAAAGCGGGGACGTACAATGAGCAGTTCTTC | CASSKAGTYNEQFF
TRBD2 | TRBJ2-7 | - | 14 | TRBV6-5 | TGTGCCAGCACCCGGGCTAGCGGATTCTACGAGCAGTACTTC | CASTRASGFYEQYF
- | TRBJ1-1 | few | 11 | TRBV12-3/TRBV12-4 | TGTGCCAGCAGTTTTATGGGTGAAGCTTTCTTT | CASSFMGEAFF
- | TRBJ2-1 | - | 13 | TRBV27 | TGTGCCAGCCTGGATTGGGTTCACAATGAGCAGTTCTTC | CASLDWVHNEQFF
- | TRBJ2-1 | - | 14 | TRBV27 | TGTGCCAGCAGCTTCAGCGGAGCAAACAATGAGCAGTTCTTC | CASSFSGANNEQFF